This T cell receptor (beta chain) is drawn from a study of T cells in Graves' hyperthyroidism and ophthalmopathy. TCR beta CDR3 sequences were amplified from RNA transcripts. A first-round RT-PCR of the TCR CDR3 used the HTBI primer set. TCRdb reprocessed the multiplex PCR reads with MiXCR, giving one entry per CDR3 protein. Of around 400,000 distinct CDR3 sequences listed, roughly 15% were seen once; the top ten hold around 20%. This clonotype was counted only a few times. The sequenced sample was blood. The sequence came from a woman in her sixties or seventies with Graves' ophthalmopathy.

Written as DNA, the CDR3 is TGTGCCAGTATGGACAGGCCGGGAGAGACCCAGTACTTC. Protein: CASMDRPGETQYF. J is TRBJ2-5 and V is TRBV19, with TRBD1 matching 7 bases. This CDR3 is 13 amino acids long. The germline gives CDR1 LNHDA, CDR2 SQIVND (reference sequence). V gave up 7 bases and J gave up 4 bases; unmatched junction bases: 6.